The source of this T cell receptor beta chain is a study of CD8 T cells in Susac syndrome. Overall study findings and caveats: A relatively small number of individuals underwent TCR sequencing and HLA analysis.

Treatment-naive patients with stable or active relapsing-remitting disease served as multiple sclerosis controls. Negative isolation yielded the CD8+ and CD4+ T cells, while FACS enriched the TEMRA cells. The CDR3 consists of 14 residues. The J segment lost 1 base and the V segment lost 4 bases, leaving 3 bases of the junction unmatched. The germline CDR1 and CDR2 sequences are SGHTS and YDEGEE. RNA totalling roughly 0.5 to 1 ug underwent reverse transcription with random hexamers. Multiplex PCR with immunoSEQ amplified the TCR beta CDR3 across 54 Vbeta and 13 Jbeta. TCRdb re-called the immunoSEQ multiplex PCR reads with MiXCR, one entry per CDR3 protein. The table lists some 400,000 distinct CDR3 sequences, more than 80% of them singletons. A word on this clonotype: Its antigen is unidentified.

The chain carries TRBV5-8 and TRBJ1-1; 8 bases line up with TRBD1. The sequencing input was CD8+ T cells from PBMCs. The origin of this receptor is a human donor with multiple sclerosis. The CDR3 DNA follows: TGTGCCAGCAGCCCAGGGGGCCCGAACACTGAAGCTTTCTTT. The encoded protein is CASSPGGPNTEAFF.